The 26 T cell receptor beta chains in this list originate from one sample, sequenced in a study of cytomegalovirus exposure and HLA in healthy donors. TCRdb's copy holds only in-frame clones and misses some; the assay was immunoSEQ multiplex PCR. The sample includes 85,000 to 120,000 clones, approximately 94% of them seen just once. Sequencing used PBMCs. Source of these receptors: a woman between 18 and 29 years old in good health and CMV-seronegative.

The V and J genes are TRBV27 and TRBJ1-1; TRBD1 is a possible D gene (6 bases). V was shortened by 8 bases and J by 1 base, with 11 bases between the two germline ends. The germline CDR1 and CDR2 sequences are MNHEY and SMNVEV (reference sequence). The CDR3 is 13 residues long. CDR3 bases: TGTGCCAGCGGAAGGACAGAGAACACTGAAGCTTTCTTT. It encodes CASGRTENTEAFF.

The V call is TRBV6-5, the J call TRBJ2-1; tentative D call: TRBD2 (5 bases). Germline V gene lookup returns CDR1 MNHEY and CDR2 SVGAGI. V was clipped by 8 bases and J by 4 bases, with 15 bases between them. CDR3 length: 14 amino acids. CDR3 amino acids: CASRSNPGYNEQFF. The CDR3, as DNA: TGTGCCAGCCGTAGTAATCCGGGGTACAATGAGCAGTTCTTC.

The rearrangement links TRBV2 to TRBJ2-7, with 7 bases aligning to TRBD1. Per germline, CDR1 SNHLY and CDR2 FYNNEI. Losses at the gene ends were 8 bases for V and 2 bases for J; bases not matched to a gene: 6. The CDR3 contains 13 residues. The CDR3 coding sequence is TGTGCCAGCCACGGGGACAGCACCTACGAGCAGTACTTC. Translation: CASHGDSTYEQYF.

The genes are TRBV5-6 and TRBJ2-3; D perhaps matches TRBD2 (5 bases). CDR3 length: 15 amino acids. The V end was cut by 3 bases, the J end by 0 bases, with 11 bases between. Germline assignment: CDR1 SGHDT and CDR2 YYEEEE. CDR3 sequence: CASSWRAASTDTQYF. The CDR3, as DNA: TGTGCCAGCAGCTGGCGGGCGGCCAGCACAGATACGCAGTATTTT.

The chain recombines TRBV7-2 with TRBJ1-4; D call uncertain. Germline loops: CDR1 SGHTA, CDR2 FQGNSA. The CDR3 extends over 15 amino acids. The V end lost 5 bases, the J end lost 8 bases, and 18 bases lay between the germline ends. This CDR3 is CASSADMGRSEKLFF. The CDR3 DNA reads TGTGCCAGCAGCGCAGACATGGGGAGAAGCGAAAAACTGTTTTTT.

CDR3 coding DNA: TGTGCCAGCAGCCGGCAGGGTGGCTACACCTTC. Protein product: CASSRQGGYTF. V usage is TRBV9 and J usage is TRBJ1-2, with TRBD1 as a possible D gene (5 bases). CDR1 and CDR2 (germline): SGDLS, YYNGEE. The CDR3 loop spans 11 amino acids. Trimming cost V 4 bases and J 7 bases, with 8 bases left between them.

This clone was detected once. The chain employs TRBV6-6 and TRBJ2-2; D unresolved. Trimming pared 5 bases from V and 6 bases from J, leaving 7 bases between. Germline lookup yields CDR1 MNHNY and CDR2 SVGAGI (reference sequence). The CDR3 is made up of 12 amino acids. In DNA, the CDR3 is TGTGCCAGCAGTCGGTTGGCCGGGGAGCTGTTTTTT. Encoded protein: CASSRLAGELFF.

This clone was detected only a few times. The CDR3 loop is CASSVETHGEQYF. CDR3 DNA sequence: TGTGCCAGCAGCGTAGAGACTCATGGAGAGCAGTACTTC. V gene TRBV9 combines with J gene TRBJ2-7; D gene uncertain. CDR1 SGDLS and CDR2 YYNGEE come from the germline V gene. With 0 bases removed from V and 7 bases from J, the gap between germline ends came to 11 bases. CDR3 length equals 13 residues.

The chain employs TRBV9 and TRBJ2-5; TRBD2 agrees at 8 bases. With 5 bases clipped from V and 5 bases from J, the junction kept 8 bases outside the gene matches. Germline-derived CDR1 and CDR2 are SGDLS and YYNGEE. There are 14 residues in the CDR3. The chain's CDR3 is CASSPAGGHETQYF. DNA for the CDR3: TGTGCCAGCAGTCCGGCGGGGGGTCATGAGACCCAGTACTTC.

The chain has TRBV4-3 and TRBJ1-1; D might be TRBD1 (5 bases). Trimming shortened V by 1 base and J by 5 bases, and 17 bases separated the two germline ends. Germline V lookup: CDR1 LGHNA, CDR2 YSLEER. The CDR3 has 16 residues. CDR3: CASSQALTVRQTEAFF. As DNA, the CDR3 is TGCGCCAGCAGCCAAGCATTGACAGTCCGGCAAACTGAAGCTTTCTTT.

Here the CDR3 reads CASSLSGANTGELFF. Here the CDR3 DNA reads TGCGCCAGCAGCTTGTCGGGTGCGAACACCGGGGAGCTGTTTTTT. The chain combines TRBV5-1 with TRBJ2-2; D call uncertain. The germline V gene encodes CDR1 SGHRS and CDR2 YFSETQ. Trimming pared 1 base from V and 0 bases from J, leaving 7 bases between. The CDR3 totals 15 residues.

This clone turned up a few times. The V call is TRBV11-1, the J call TRBJ1-1, with 9 positions matching TRBD1. CDR1 is SGHAT, CDR2 FQDESV, per germline (reference sequence). The length of the CDR3 is 15 residues. Losses at the gene ends were 5 bases for V and 3 bases for J; bases not matched to a gene: 7. CDR3 nucleotides: TGTGCCAGCAGCAGGGACAGGGAAGGTGACACTGAAGCTTTCTTT. Residues: CASSRDREGDTEAFF.

This clone has a single count. V and J are TRBV19 and TRBJ1-4; possibly TRBD1 for D (5 bases). V shed 2 bases and J shed 10 bases, with 17 bases lying between them. The CDR3 has 15 amino acids. Germline CDR1 is LNHDA and CDR2 is SQIVND (reference sequence). This CDR3 is CASSITAGWGGKLFF. The CDR3 DNA reads as TGTGCCAGTAGTATAACCGCGGGGTGGGGCGGAAAACTGTTTTTT.

The chain joins TRBV27 to TRBJ2-7, with 12 bases aligning to TRBD2. J was trimmed by 7 bases and V by 5 bases; bases with no gene match: 21. Germline CDR1 and CDR2: MNHEY and SMNVEV (reference sequence). The CDR3 length is 19 residues. The CDR3 loop is CASSLPSFLQRLAGVEQYF. In DNA form, the CDR3 reads TGTGCCAGCAGTCTCCCCAGCTTCCTCCAGAGACTAGCGGGAGTTGAGCAGTACTTC.

The V gene is TRBV7-8, the J gene TRBJ2-7, with D perhaps matching TRBD2 (6 bases). Trimming took 5 bases from V and 3 from J, leaving 17 bases between them. This CDR3 region has 15 residues. CDR1 is SGHVS, CDR2 FQNEAQ, per germline. CDR3 sequence reads: CASSTGGVGNYEQYF. DNA for the CDR3: TGTGCCAGCAGCACCGGAGGGGTGGGGAACTACGAGCAGTACTTC.

The chain is built from TRBV10-3 and TRBJ2-5; perhaps TRBD2 as D (6 bases). V was pared by 0 bases and J by 4 bases, with 12 bases between. The CDR3 spans 15 residues. Germline loops: CDR1 ENHRY, CDR2 SYGVKD. The CDR3 nucleotides are TGTGCCATCAGTGAGTCTGGGACTCCAGGAGAGACCCAGTACTTC. It is translated as CAISESGTPGETQYF.

The rearrangement uses TRBV19 and TRBJ1-1; no firm D call. Germline V CDR1 and CDR2: LNHDA, SQIVND (reference sequence). The ends were cut back, 4 bases at V and 0 bases at J, with 9 bases in the middle. The CDR3 loop spans 14 amino acids. Written as DNA, the CDR3 is TGTGCCAGTAGTAAGCTGAGCATGAACACTGAAGCTTTCTTT. This gives the protein CASSKLSMNTEAFF.

This chain uses TRBV6-5 with TRBJ1-2; the D gene is possibly TRBD1 (6 bases). V gave up 6 bases and J gave up 8 bases, with 19 bases separating them. The CDR3 consists of 14 residues. Germline lookup yields CDR1 MNHEY and CDR2 SVGAGI. The chain's CDR3 is CASRLDNRVRGYTF. The CDR3 DNA is TGTGCCAGCAGATTAGACAACAGGGTTCGGGGCTACACCTTC.

V gene TRBV7-9 combines with J gene TRBJ2-3; no clear D gene. V was clipped by 1 base and J by 0 bases, with 5 bases between them. The germline CDR1 and CDR2 sequences are SEHNR and FQNEAQ (reference sequence). The CDR3 runs to 14 residues. The CDR3 loop reads CASSLGASTDTQYF. In DNA form, the CDR3 reads TGTGCCAGCAGCTTAGGGGCAAGCACAGATACGCAGTATTTT.

The V and J genes are TRBV5-1 and TRBJ2-1, with D possibly being TRBD1 (6 bases). Germline V CDR1 and CDR2: SGHRS, YFSETQ. The CDR3 spans 14 residues. V shed 9 bases and J shed 5 bases, with 18 bases lying between them. The CDR3 here is CATSRGPADNEQFF. The CDR3 bases are TGCGCCACTAGCAGGGGTCCGGCCGACAATGAGCAGTTCTTC.

The gene calls are TRBV6-1 and TRBJ2-7; TRBD1 aligns across 9 bases. The CDR3 is 13 residues long. With V trimmed by 7 bases and J by 2 bases, 3 bases remained unmatched. CDR1 and CDR2 from the germline V gene are MNHNS and SASEGT. The CDR3 sequence is CASTRTGAYEQYF. CDR3 coding DNA: TGTGCCAGCACCAGGACAGGGGCCTACGAGCAGTACTTC.

The table lists this clone with a count of one. J is TRBJ2-7 and V is TRBV6-6; 7 bases are a match to TRBD1. J was trimmed by 7 bases and V by 6 bases; bases with no gene match: 9. CDR1 is MNHNY, CDR2 SVGAGI, per germline (reference sequence). The CDR3 covers 13 residues. CDR3 in amino acids: CASRAPGGEEQYF. The CDR3 DNA reads as TGTGCCAGCAGGGCGCCAGGGGGAGAGGAGCAGTACTTC.

The chain uses TRBV5-1 and TRBJ2-3, with TRBD1 as a possible D gene (5 bases). Germline loops: CDR1 SGHRS, CDR2 YFSETQ. The CDR3 length is 16 residues. Deletions cut 1 base from V and 7 bases from J, with 19 bases between. CDR3 nucleotide sequence: TGCGCCAGCAGCTTGCGGTTGGCAGGGTGGGAAAATACGCAGTATTTT. Translating gives CASSLRLAGWENTQYF.

This sequence joins TRBV9 and TRBJ1-6; D is undetermined. This CDR3 spans 16 amino acids. CDR1 and CDR2 (germline): SGDLS, YYNGEE. Trimming cost V 0 bases and J 0 bases, with 7 bases left between them. DNA for the CDR3: TGTGCCAGCAGCGTAGGAACAGACTCCTATAATTCACCCCTCCACTTT. It is translated as CASSVGTDSYNSPLHF.

This clone was picked up one time. The chain recombines TRBV2 with TRBJ1-1; D unclear. This CDR3 has 12 amino acids. V lost 6 bases to trimming and J lost 6 bases, with 11 bases between them. Germline CDR1 and CDR2: SNHLY and FYNNEI. CDR3 amino acids: CASSHQRPEAFF. Here the CDR3 DNA reads TGTGCCAGCAGCCATCAGCGGCCTGAAGCTTTCTTT.

The chain carries TRBV7-8 and TRBJ2-7; 9 bases line up with TRBD1. Trimming at V came to 5 bases and at J to 5 bases, leaving 10 bases not matched to a gene. This CDR3 region has 15 residues. CDR1 and CDR2 (germline): SGHVS, FQNEAQ. The CDR3 bases are TGTGCCAGCAGCGTCACAGGGGGCGTCTGGGACGAGCAGTACTTC. This encodes CASSVTGGVWDEQYF.